A selection of T cell receptor beta chains follows, all from one sample in a study of blood T cells in healthy people across ages. TCRdb processed the 5' RACE reads anew with MiXCR; each CDR3 protein has one entry. The data hold 1 million or so distinct CDR3 sequences, with less than 25% observed a single time. The sample also formed part of further work on T cells of mothers and their children.

What was sequenced was blood. The source is a girl aged 2 to 10 in good health. The CDR3 runs from the conserved cysteine through the conserved F or W. Fields, in order: J gene, CDR3 length, clone size, D gene, V gene, CDR3 protein, CDR3 DNA. D genes are given only for firm matches. Clone size appears in some rows only: once, few, many, or a class for an expanded clone.

TRBJ1-3,14,NA,NA,TRBV7-9,CASSLEAGENTIYF,TGTGCCAGCAGCTTAGAGGCAGGGGAAAACACCATATATTTT
TRBJ2-2,13,NA,NA,TRBV7-9,CASTEGLTGELFF,TGTGCCAGCACCGAGGGGCTGACCGGGGAGCTGTTTTTT
TRBJ1-1,13,few,TRBD1,TRBV2,CASRDRQNTEAFF,TGTGCCAGTAGGGACAGACAGAACACTGAAGCTTTCTTT
TRBJ1-4,14,NA,TRBD1,TRBV2,CASTRGDSYEKLFF,TGTGCCAGCACCCGCGGGGACAGCTATGAAAAACTGTTTTTT
TRBJ2-3,14,NA,NA,TRBV28,CASSWKTSGGTQYF,TGTGCCAGCAGTTGGAAAACGAGTGGGGGTACGCAGTATTTT
TRBJ2-5,14,NA,NA,TRBV20-1,CSANPPGAQETQYF,TGCAGTGCTAATCCCCCAGGGGCGCAAGAGACCCAGTACTTC
TRBJ2-1,14,NA,NA,TRBV6-1,CASSGSAPLGEQFF,TGTGCCAGCAGTGGTAGCGCCCCGTTGGGTGAGCAGTTCTTC
TRBJ2-7,16,NA,NA,TRBV6-5,CASSYLRGLSSYEQYF,TGTGCCAGCAGTTACTTGCGGGGGCTAAGCTCCTACGAGCAGTACTTC
TRBJ2-5,15,NA,TRBD1,TRBV5-1,CASSSGQGPQETQYF,TGCGCCAGCAGCTCGGGACAGGGGCCGCAAGAGACCCAGTACTTC
TRBJ2-7,16,NA,NA,TRBV10-3,CAISESLEVVSYEQYF,TGTGCCATCAGTGAATCGTTAGAGGTAGTCTCCTACGAGCAGTACTTC
TRBJ2-5,15,NA,TRBD2,TRBV6-5,CASSYAGEEQETQYF,TGTGCCAGCAGTTACGCGGGGGAGGAACAAGAGACCCAGTACTTC
TRBJ2-3,15,NA,NA,TRBV12-3/TRBV12-4,CASSPCTGSADTQYF,TGTGCCAGCAGCCCTTGCACAGGGAGCGCAGATACGCAGTATTTT
TRBJ1-5,12,few,NA,TRBV2,CASNGHQLPQHF,TGTGCCAGCAATGGACACCAGCTGCCCCAGCATTTT
TRBJ2-3,13,few,NA,TRBV27,CASSFAPGSDGYF,NA
TRBJ2-4,13,NA,TRBD2,TRBV7-2,CASSGTIQNIQYF,TGTGCCAGCAGCGGGACTATTCAAAACATTCAGTACTTC
TRBJ1-1,14,few,TRBD1,TRBV28,CASSAAGGGTEAFF,TGTGCCAGCAGCGCGGCAGGGGGGGGCACTGAAGCTTTCTTT
TRBJ1-2,11,few,NA,TRBV29-1,CSAQASYGYTF,TGCAGCGCACAGGCTTCTTATGGCTACACCTTC